This T cell receptor (beta chain) came from a study of cytomegalovirus exposure and HLA in healthy donors. Findings and caveats of the study: It was only CMV serostatus that was available as immune exposure information.

About this clone itself: Its matching antigen is unknown.

It was with 60 Vbeta and 13 Jbeta primers that the PCR ran. The repertoire was sequenced with immunoSEQ multiplex PCR; TCRdb's copy has only in-frame clones and lacks some. The sample has 95,000 to 150,000 clones, almost 85% seen once; the top ten hold around 1.6%. There are 17 residues in the CDR3. In germline, CDR1 is LGHNA, CDR2 YNFKEQ. V shed 3 bases, J shed 6 bases, and the junction held 10 bases outside the gene matches. V and J are TRBV4-2 and TRBJ2-3, with 12 bases lining up with TRBD2. The sequencing input was PBMCs. The TCR was taken from a woman between 18 and 29 years old in good health and CMV-seronegative. The CDR3 spells CASSQDPTSGSSDTQYF. The CDR3 DNA sequence: TGTGCCAGCAGCCAGGATCCGACTAGCGGGAGTTCTGATACGCAGTATTTT.